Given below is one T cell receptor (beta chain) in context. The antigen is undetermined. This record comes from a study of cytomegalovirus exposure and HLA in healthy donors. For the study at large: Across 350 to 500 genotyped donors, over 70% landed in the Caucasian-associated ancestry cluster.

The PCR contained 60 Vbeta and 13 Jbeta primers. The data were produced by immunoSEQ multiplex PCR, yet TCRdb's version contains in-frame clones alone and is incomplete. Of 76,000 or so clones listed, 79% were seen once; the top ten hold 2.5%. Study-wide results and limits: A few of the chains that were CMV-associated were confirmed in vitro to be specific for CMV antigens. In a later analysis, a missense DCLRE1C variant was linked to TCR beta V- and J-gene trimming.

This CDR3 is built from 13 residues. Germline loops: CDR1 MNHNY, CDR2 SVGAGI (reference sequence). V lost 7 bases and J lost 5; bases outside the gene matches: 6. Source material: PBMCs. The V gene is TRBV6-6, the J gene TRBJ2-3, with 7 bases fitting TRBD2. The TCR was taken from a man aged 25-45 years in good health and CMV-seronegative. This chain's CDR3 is CASKRLAEDTQYF. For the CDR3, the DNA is TGTGCCAGCAAGCGGCTAGCGGAAGATACGCAGTATTTT.